These 10 T cell receptor beta chains originate from one sample sequenced in a study of blood T cells in healthy people across ages. Primed by a sample-barcoded 5' primer and a J-beta primer mix, a second PCR proceeded for about 7 to 11 cycles. Using its own MiXCR run on the 5' RACE reads, TCRdb lists one record per CDR3 protein. The sample comprises about 540,000 distinct CDR3 sequences, 20% to 30% of which are singletons, and less than 9% rests with the top ten. This sample also belongs to another study, concerning T cells of mothers and their children.

Sequenced: blood. The source of these receptors is a boy between 10 and 17 years old in good health.

The V call is TRBV27, the J call TRBJ1-3; no firm D call. Trimming removed 5 bases at V and 9 bases at J, with 23 bases between. This CDR3 is built from 16 residues. In germline, CDR1 is MNHEY, CDR2 SMNVEV (reference sequence). In DNA, the CDR3 is TGTGCCAGCAGTCCGACCGCCTTATCCCAAGCTGCCACCATATATTTT. This gives the protein CASSPTALSQAATIYF.

The V gene is TRBV14, the J gene TRBJ2-7; D not certain. The V and J ends lost 0 bases and 4 bases respectively, with 7 bases between them. In germline, CDR1 is SGHDN, CDR2 FVKESK. The CDR3 contains 13 residues. CDR3 amino acids: CASSQDHGYEQYF. The CDR3 DNA reads TGTGCCAGCAGCCAAGATCACGGATACGAGCAGTACTTC.

This chain uses TRBV14 with TRBJ1-6, with TRBD1 as a possible D gene (6 bases). Germline V CDR1 and CDR2: SGHDN, FVKESK. This CDR3 spans 17 amino acids. The ends were cut back, 0 bases at V and 10 bases at J, with 19 bases in the middle. Here the CDR3 reads CASSQDPPGAISSPLHF. In DNA, the CDR3 is TGTGCCAGCAGCCAAGATCCTCCAGGGGCGATTAGCTCACCCCTCCACTTT.

V and J are TRBV10-3 and TRBJ1-1; TRBD1 is a possible D gene (5 bases). The CDR3 spans 13 residues. Germline V gene lookup returns CDR1 ENHRY and CDR2 SYGVKD. Trimming took 3 bases from V and 4 from J, leaving 9 bases between them. The CDR3 DNA sequence: TGTGCCATCAGTGATCCAGGGACCACTGAAGCTTTCTTT. Its translation is CAISDPGTTEAFF.

This sequence joins TRBV20-1 and TRBJ2-1; D tentatively fits TRBD1 or TRBD2 (5 bases each). The CDR3 loop spans 14 amino acids. Trimming removed 7 bases at V and 7 bases at J, with 20 bases between. The V gene's germline CDR1 is DFQATT and CDR2 SNEGSKA (reference sequence). The CDR3 DNA reads as TGCAGTGTTCACGGGGACCTCATTAGGAATGAGCAGTTCTTC. Residues: CSVHGDLIRNEQFF.

A note on this clonotype: The germline gene is not matched at one end of the junction; a read error may be the cause. The CDR3 sequence is CAGSSSTGSLTEAFF. The CDR3 region has the DNA TGTGCCGGCAGCTCTTCGACAGGGTCCCTCACTGAAGCTTTCTTT. The V call is TRBV11-2, the J call TRBJ1-1, with 7 positions matching TRBD1. There are 15 residues in the CDR3. Germline values: CDR1 SGHAT, CDR2 FQNNGV. Complete variable domain (other parts from reference TRBV11-2 and TRBJ1-1): EAGVAQSPRYKIIEKRQSVAFWCNPISGHATLYWYQQILGQGPKLLIQFQNNGVVDDSQLPKDRFSAERLKGVDSTLKIQPAKLEDSAVYLCAGSSSTGSLTEAFFGQGTRLTVV.

The V and J genes are TRBV3-1 and TRBJ1-2, with a tentative D call TRBD1 (5 bases). Germline V gene data show CDR1 as LGHDT and CDR2 as YNNKEL (reference sequence). Deletions cut 3 bases from V and 4 bases from J, with 15 bases between. The CDR3 consists of 15 residues. The CDR3 loop reads CASSHQGVTGYGYTF. CDR3 coding DNA: TGTGCCAGCAGCCATCAAGGGGTCACAGGCTATGGCTACACCTTC.

This clonotype was found many times. This rearrangement joins TRBV27 to TRBJ1-5; 8 bases are a match to TRBD1. Per the germline V gene, CDR1 is MNHEY and CDR2 is SMNVEV (reference sequence). The trim removed 5 bases at V and 7 bases at J, leaving 10 bases unmatched. The CDR3 sequence is 15 residues long. Written as DNA, the CDR3 is TGTGCCAGCAGTCCCCAGCAGGGGGCTGGACAGCCCCAGCATTTT. As protein: CASSPQQGAGQPQHF.

J is TRBJ1-5 and V is TRBV28; no clear D. From germline, CDR1 is MDHEN and CDR2 SYDVKM. Trimming stripped 6 bases from V and 3 bases from J, with 9 bases between. The CDR3 totals 13 residues. The CDR3 reads CASSWAPNQPQHF. CDR3 DNA: TGTGCCAGCAGCTGGGCACCCAATCAGCCCCAGCATTTT.

The chain uses TRBV6-2 or TRBV6-3 and TRBJ2-3; 9 positions match TRBD2. The CDR3 sequence is 17 residues long. Germline V gene data show CDR1 as MNHEY and CDR2 as SVGEGT. V lost 6 bases, J lost 4 bases, and 14 bases stayed unmatched. For the CDR3, the DNA is TGTGCCAGCAGGACCCTGGCCAGCGGGAGGAGGTCAGATACGCAGTATTTT. Its translation is CASRTLASGRRSDTQYF.